Presented here are 28 T cell receptor beta chains from one specimen sequenced in a study of T cells in Graves' hyperthyroidism and ophthalmopathy. TCR beta CDR3 regions were amplified from RNA transcripts. HTBI primers drove first-round RT-PCR of the TCR CDR3. TCRdb ran MiXCR on the multiplex PCR reads and lists one entry per CDR3 protein. Among 480,000 or so distinct CDR3 sequences listed, roughly 45% were seen once. The sample was peripheral blood or thyroid tissue (not recorded which). The receptors here all came from an adult woman with Graves' disease, either hyperthyroidism or ophthalmopathy (not recorded which).

The chain employs TRBV2 and TRBJ2-7, with D maybe TRBD2 (6 bases). The germline V gene has CDR1 SNHLY and CDR2 FYNNEI. The CDR3 is 14 residues long. The ends were cut back, 4 bases at V and 10 bases at J, with 20 bases in the middle. The CDR3 coding sequence is TGTGCCAGCAGTGGGCGGGATCCACAAGATACCCAGTACTTC. Residues: CASSGRDPQDTQYF.

The rearrangement links TRBV10-3 to TRBJ2-7; D remains unclear. The CDR3 totals 13 residues. Germline V gives CDR1 ENHRY, CDR2 SYGVKD. V shed 0 bases and J shed 2 bases, with 5 bases lying between them. CDR3 coding DNA: TGTGCCATCAGTGAGTCGATAACCTACGAGCAGTACTTC. It specifies CAISESITYEQYF.

This clonotype occurred many times. The CDR3 region is CSVGSNYGYTF. The CDR3 DNA sequence: TGCAGCGTTGGTAGTAACTATGGCTACACCTTC. The genes are TRBV29-1 and TRBJ1-2, with unresolved D. V lost 4 bases to trimming and J lost 1 base, with 4 bases between them. Germline V gives CDR1 SQVTM, CDR2 ANQGSEA. This CDR3 region has 11 residues.

This clonotype was recorded many times. This chain uses TRBV2 with TRBJ2-5; the D gene is possibly TRBD2 (6 bases). The V and J ends lost 8 bases and 8 bases respectively, with 9 bases between them. Germline loops: CDR1 SNHLY, CDR2 FYNNEI. CDR3 length: 10 amino acids. The CDR3 coding sequence is TGTGCCAGCGGGGGGAGCACCCAGTACTTC. It is translated as CASGGSTQYF.

The chain has TRBV10-3 and TRBJ1-1; D is possibly TRBD1 (5 bases). The V gene lost 8 bases and the J gene lost 6 bases, with 10 bases spanning the gap. The CDR3 spans 11 residues. Germline V gene lookup returns CDR1 ENHRY and CDR2 SYGVKD. The CDR3 sequence: CAIGTGAEAFF. Here the CDR3 DNA reads TGTGCCATCGGAACGGGGGCTGAAGCTTTCTTT.

This clonotype has a count of ten or more. In DNA, the CDR3 is TGTGCCAGCAGCCTCCCTTGGGGGGAGACCCAGTACTTC. Encoded protein: CASSLPWGETQYF. The rearrangement uses TRBV7-2 and TRBJ2-5; D tentatively reads TRBD1 or TRBD2 (5 bases each). Germline assignment: CDR1 SGHTA and CDR2 FQGNSA. This CDR3 has 13 amino acids. The V end lost 5 bases, the J end lost 5 bases, and 12 bases lay between the germline ends.

Only a few counts were recorded for this clonotype. This chain connects TRBV5-1 to TRBJ2-2; D not resolved. The CDR3 sequence is 13 residues long. Per germline, CDR1 SGHRS and CDR2 YFSETQ. Trimming removed 2 bases at V and 2 bases at J, with 4 bases between. DNA for the CDR3: TGCGCCAGCAGCTTCATAAACACCGGGGAGCTGTTTTTT. It yields the protein CASSFINTGELFF.

About this clonotype: With a much larger clone just one base away, this may be a read error. This chain connects TRBV7-9 to TRBJ2-7, with D perhaps matching TRBD2 (6 bases). This CDR3 has 17 residues. Germline V lookup: CDR1 SEHNR, CDR2 FQNEAQ (reference sequence). CDR3: CASSPEGIGTDPYGQYF. DNA for the CDR3: TGTGCCAGCAGCCCGGAGGGAATTGGGACGGATCCCTACGGGCAGTACTTC.

This clonotype was observed a handful of times. The chain has TRBV25-1 and TRBJ2-3; the D is unclear. Trimming removed 1 base from V and 6 bases from J, with 14 bases in between. Per the germline V gene, CDR1 is MGHDK and CDR2 is SYGVNS. This CDR3 is built from 15 residues. CDR3 amino acids: CASSEFLRAPDTQYF. DNA of the CDR3: TGTGCCAGCAGTGAATTTTTGAGAGCCCCGGATACGCAGTATTTT. The full variable domain, with the rest looked up from reference TRBV25-1 and TRBJ2-3, is EADIYQTPRYLVIGTGKKITLECSQTMGHDKMYWYQQDPGMELHLIHYSYGVNSTEKGDLSSESTVSRIRTEHFPLTLESARPSHTSQYLCASSEFLRAPDTQYFGPGTRLTVL.

The chain joins TRBV7-2 to TRBJ1-1; D is unresolved. V was cut by 5 bases and J by 0 bases, with 22 bases left in between. Germline CDR1 SGHTA, CDR2 FQGNSA. The CDR3 covers 18 residues. The CDR3 protein is CASSQGEGWGSVNTEAFF. The CDR3 DNA follows: TGTGCCAGCAGCCAAGGAGAGGGCTGGGGTTCGGTGAACACTGAAGCTTTCTTT.

Details on this clonotype: This may come from a read error, since a much larger clone is one base off. The chain links TRBV6-1 to TRBJ2-7; maybe TRBD2 (5 bases). Germline V gene sequence: CDR1 MNHNS, CDR2 SASEGT. The ends were cut back, 3 bases at V and 2 bases at J, with 8 bases in the middle. The CDR3 contains 13 residues. CDR3 sequence (DNA): TGTGCCAGCAGTGACGTGGGAGCCTACGAGCAGTACTTC. This gives the protein CASSDVGAYEQYF.

The V and J genes are TRBV2 and TRBJ1-2, with 9 bases matching TRBD1. CDR3 length equals 12 residues. Trimming at V came to 10 bases and at J to 7 bases, leaving 7 bases not matched to a gene. Germline V CDR1 and CDR2: SNHLY, FYNNEI. The CDR3 DNA sequence: TGTGCCACCCGGGACAGGGTATCTGGCTACACCTTC. Protein: CATRDRVSGYTF. The full variable domain, in which reference TRBV2 and TRBJ1-2 provide the parts outside the CDR3, is EPEVTQTPSHQVTQMGQEVILRCVPISNHLYFYWYRQILGQKVEFLVSFYNNEISEKSEIFDDQFSVERPDGSNFTLKIRSTKLEDSAMYFCATRDRVSGYTFGSGTRLTVV.

In nucleotides, the CDR3 is TGTGCCAGCTCCCTCAGCCAAAGGGACGAGCAGTACTTC. It yields the protein CASSLSQRDEQYF. This chain links TRBV7-9 with TRBJ2-7; the D is unclear. Per the germline V gene, CDR1 is SEHNR and CDR2 is FQNEAQ (reference sequence). The V end was cut by 8 bases, the J end by 5 bases, with 16 bases between. The CDR3 is made up of 13 amino acids. Variable domain in full (rest from reference TRBV7-9 and TRBJ2-7): DTGVSQNPRHKITKRGQNVTFRCDPISEHNRLYWYRQTLGQGPEFLTYFQNEAQLEKSRLLSDRFSAERPKGSFSTLEIQRTEQGDSAMYLCASSLSQRDEQYFGPGTRLTVT.

The V gene is TRBV6-5, the J gene TRBJ2-5; D is unclear. The DNA end is more similar to TRBJ2-1, so the J call may be wrong. The germline V gene encodes CDR1 MNHEY and CDR2 SVGAGI. The CDR3 loop spans 13 amino acids. CDR3 in amino acids: CASSYPGPGEQFF. In DNA form, the CDR3 reads TGTGCCAGCAGTTACCCCGGCCCGGGCGAGCAGTTCTTC.

The chain carries TRBV12-3 or TRBV12-4 and TRBJ1-5; D unresolved. Trimming took 6 bases from V and 8 from J, leaving 11 bases between them. CDR3 length: 12 amino acids. The CDR3 sequence: CASRLGPEPQHF. The CDR3 DNA is TGTGCCAGCAGACTCGGCCCGGAGCCCCAGCATTTT.

V usage is TRBV7-8 and J usage is TRBJ1-1, with 8 bases fitting TRBD1. The J segment lost 3 bases and the V segment lost 5 bases, leaving 8 bases of the junction unmatched. This CDR3 spans 15 amino acids. In germline, CDR1 is SGHVS, CDR2 FQNEAQ. The CDR3 sequence: CASSIGQGIDTEAFF. The DNA of the CDR3 is TGTGCCAGCAGCATCGGACAGGGTATCGACACTGAAGCTTTCTTT. The full variable domain, rest sourced from reference TRBV7-8 and TRBJ1-1, is GAGVSQSPRYKVAKRGQDVALRCDPISGHVSLFWYQQALGQGPEFLTYFQNEAQLDKSGLPSDRFFAERPEGSVSTLKIQRTQQEDSAVYLCASSIGQGIDTEAFFGQGTRLTVV.

This chain uses TRBV19 with TRBJ1-2, with 7 bases aligning to TRBD1. Germline loops: CDR1 LNHDA, CDR2 SQIVND (reference sequence). The length of the CDR3 is 12 residues. V was pared by 9 bases and J by 10 bases, with 11 bases of the junction left unmatched. CDR3 sequence: CASTTGIRDYTF. The CDR3 DNA follows: TGTGCCAGCACGACAGGGATTCGTGACTACACCTTC.

The chain uses TRBV12-3 or TRBV12-4 and TRBJ1-2; 8 positions agree with TRBD1. V shed 5 bases, J shed 5 bases, and the junction held 4 bases outside the gene matches. The CDR3 runs 13 residues. CDR3 protein: CASSGQGGYGYTF. CDR3 in DNA: TGTGCCAGCAGTGGACAGGGAGGTTATGGCTACACCTTC.

The V and J genes are TRBV5-1 and TRBJ1-1; tentative D call: TRBD1 (5 bases). The CDR3 is 15 residues long. Germline V lookup: CDR1 SGHRS, CDR2 YFSETQ. V gave up 3 bases and J gave up 1 base, with 13 bases separating them. CDR3 in amino acids: CASSSSGTANTEAFF. The CDR3 bases are TGCGCCAGCAGCTCGTCCGGGACGGCGAACACTGAAGCTTTCTTT. Full variable domain (missing parts from reference TRBV5-1 and TRBJ1-1): KAGVTQTPRYLIKTRGQQVTLSCSPISGHRSVSWYQQTPGQGLQFLFEYFSETQRNKGNFPGRFSGRQFSNSRSEMNVSTLELGDSALYLCASSSSGTANTEAFFGQGTRLTVV.

This clonotype was picked up one time. The chain links TRBV20-1 to TRBJ2-5, with 7 positions matching TRBD2. V shed 0 bases, J shed 7 bases, and the junction held 2 bases outside the gene matches. The germline gives CDR1 DFQATT, CDR2 SNEGSKA (reference sequence). The CDR3 extends over 12 amino acids. The CDR3 DNA follows: TGCAGTGCTAGAGATCCGGGAGGGACCCAGTACTTC. It yields the protein CSARDPGGTQYF.

The table lists this clonotype with many counts. The rearrangement joins TRBV11-2 to TRBJ2-7; 9 bases fit TRBD2. CDR1 and CDR2 from the germline V gene are SGHAT and FQNNGV. CDR3 length: 14 residues. V lost 5 bases and J lost 6; bases outside the gene matches: 8. The CDR3 DNA follows: TGTGCCAGCAGCGTTAGCGGGAGTCACCCCGAGCAGTACTTC. Protein product: CASSVSGSHPEQYF.

The chain joins TRBV7-2 to TRBJ2-4; 7 bases are a match to TRBD1. This CDR3 has 16 amino acids. Germline CDR1 reads SGHTA; CDR2 reads FQGNSA. V dropped 5 bases and J dropped 1; count of bases not matched to a gene: 8. In DNA, the CDR3 is TGTGCCAGCAGCGTCACAGGGGCTCGGGCCAAAAACATTCAGTACTTC. The encoded protein is CASSVTGARAKNIQYF.

The table lists this clonotype with a few counts. The chain employs TRBV2 and TRBJ1-4; unclear D gene. Germline V gene data show CDR1 as SNHLY and CDR2 as FYNNEI. Deletions cut 3 bases from V and 7 bases from J, with 12 bases between. CDR3 length: 14 residues. The CDR3, as DNA: TGTGCCAGCAGTGAGGACCTATGGAGTGAAAAACTGTTTTTT. Its protein product is CASSEDLWSEKLFF.

This clonotype was detected a few times. The chain carries TRBV5-4 and TRBJ2-5; 9 nucleotides match TRBD1. In germline, CDR1 is SGHNT, CDR2 YYREEE (reference sequence). The CDR3 consists of 15 residues. V was pared by 5 bases and J by 0 bases, with 5 bases of the junction left unmatched. The CDR3 reads CASRQTGGYQETQYF. CDR3 DNA: TGTGCCAGCAGGCAGACAGGGGGATACCAAGAGACCCAGTACTTC.

The CDR3 loop is CASIYGYTF. CDR3 nucleotides: TGTGCCAGCATCTATGGCTACACCTTC. This rearrangement joins TRBV9 to TRBJ1-2, with D uncertain. In germline, CDR1 is SGDLS, CDR2 YYNGEE. V shed 6 bases and J shed 4 bases, with 1 base lying between them. CDR3 size: 9 residues.

This clonotype has ten or more counts. V and J are TRBV20-1 and TRBJ1-5; tentatively, D is TRBD1 (5 bases). Between the trimmed V and J ends, which lost 5 bases and 0 bases, there was a span of 11 bases. The germline V gene has CDR1 DFQATT and CDR2 SNEGSKA (reference sequence). This CDR3 is built from 14 residues. CDR3 in DNA: TGCAGTGCTGCCGAGGGGCTTAGCAATCAGCCCCAGCATTTT. Amino acid sequence: CSAAEGLSNQPQHF.

This chain uses TRBV7-9 with TRBJ2-3; TRBD2 agrees at 8 bases. V was pared by 5 bases and J by 1 base, with 8 bases of the junction left unmatched. The CDR3 is 16 amino acids. The germline CDR1 and CDR2 sequences are SEHNR and FQNEAQ (reference sequence). The CDR3 nucleotides are TGTGCCAGCAGCCTGACTAGCGAGGGCGGCACAGATACGCAGTATTTT. This encodes CASSLTSEGGTDTQYF. Full variable domain (rest looked up from reference TRBV7-9 and TRBJ2-3): DTGVSQNPRHKITKRGQNVTFRCDPISEHNRLYWYRQTLGQGPEFLTYFQNEAQLEKSRLLSDRFSAERPKGSFSTLEIQRTEQGDSAMYLCASSLTSEGGTDTQYFGPGTRLTVL.

This clonotype was picked up a small number of times. The chain joins TRBV27 to TRBJ1-6, with D unclear. V was shortened by 8 bases and J by 9 bases, with 11 bases between the two germline ends. Germline CDR1 MNHEY, CDR2 SMNVEV (reference sequence). CDR3 length: 12 residues. DNA for the CDR3: TGTGCCAGCCGGGCCGGCCTTTCACCCCTCCACTTT. Amino acid sequence: CASRAGLSPLHF.